This section outlines one T cell receptor (beta chain) sequence together with its context. Its antigen is not identified. These data belong to a study of Graves' ophthalmopathy and Graves' hyperthyroidism. Amplified material comprised TCR beta CDR3 regions derived from RNA transcripts. Amplification began with first-round RT-PCR using HTBI primers, then second-round multiplex PCR was performed. TCRdb fed the multiplex PCR reads into MiXCR, producing one record per CDR3 protein. The sample has about 700,000 distinct CDR3 sequences; about 38% are singletons. Study outcomes and limitations: Most clonotypes expanded in thyroid above 0.001 frequency were present in blood too.

Germline V gene sequence: CDR1 SGHAT, CDR2 FQDESV (reference sequence). The CDR3 has 14 amino acids. The germline V and J ends were trimmed by 8 bases and 5 bases, with 19 bases remaining between them. This receptor was identified in an adult man with Graves' ophthalmopathy. The chain carries TRBV11-1 and TRBJ2-7, with D tentatively TRBD1 (6 bases). The sample consisted of peripheral blood. The CDR3 loop is CASSKQGRADEQYF. The CDR3 DNA reads TGTGCCAGCTCGAAACAGGGCCGAGCCGACGAGCAGTACTTC.